The rows below give T cell receptor beta chains drawn from one sample of a study of blood T cells in healthy people across ages. Using its own MiXCR run on the 5' RACE reads, TCRdb lists one record per CDR3 protein. This repertoire shows 1.5 million or so distinct CDR3 sequences, roughly 43% found once; its top ten account for roughly 3.7%. The sample taken for sequencing was blood. The receptors were sampled from a woman aged 18-30 years in good health. CDR3s include the opening cysteine and the closing phenylalanine or tryptophan. The D gene is left open where the match is weak. Only part of the rows carry a size: once, few, many, or a class if the clone is expanded.

d_gene: -; j_gene: TRBJ1-1; v_gene: TRBV6-6; abundance: -; CDR3aa: CASSYTGLNAEAFF; CDR3nt: TGTGCCAGCAGTTATACAGGGTTGAACGCTGAAGCTTTCTTT
d_gene: -; j_gene: TRBJ1-1; v_gene: TRBV28; abundance: -; CDR3aa: CASFIRVNTEAFF; CDR3nt: TGTGCCAGTTTCATCAGGGTTAACACTGAAGCTTTCTTT
d_gene: -; j_gene: TRBJ2-1; v_gene: TRBV20-1; abundance: -; CDR3aa: CSARDRLAINEQFF; CDR3nt: TGCAGTGCTAGAGATAGGCTAGCGATTAATGAGCAGTTCTTC
d_gene: -; j_gene: TRBJ2-5; v_gene: TRBV7-3; abundance: -; CDR3aa: CASSLGLARGQETQYF; CDR3nt: TGTGCCAGCAGCTTAGGTCTAGCTCGGGGCCAAGAGACCCAGTACTTC
d_gene: TRBD2; j_gene: TRBJ2-1; v_gene: TRBV27; abundance: -; CDR3aa: CASSPRTSGVPYNEQFF; CDR3nt: TGTGCCAGCAGTCCACGGACTAGCGGGGTACCCTACAATGAGCAGTTCTTC
d_gene: -; j_gene: TRBJ2-2; v_gene: TRBV10-2; abundance: once; CDR3aa: CASSEGGRGHTGELFF; CDR3nt: TGCGCCAGCAGTGAGGGTGGCAGGGGCCATACCGGGGAGCTGTTTTTT
d_gene: TRBD1; j_gene: TRBJ1-1; v_gene: TRBV29-1; abundance: few; CDR3aa: CSVEGTGGSAEAFF; CDR3nt: TGCAGCGTTGAGGGGACAGGGGGATCCGCTGAAGCTTTCTTT
d_gene: -; j_gene: TRBJ2-7; v_gene: TRBV6-6; abundance: -; CDR3aa: CASSYSKTSYEQYF; CDR3nt: TGTGCCAGCAGTTACTCGAAAACCTCCTACGAGCAGTACTTC
d_gene: TRBD2; j_gene: TRBJ2-2; v_gene: TRBV5-1; abundance: -; CDR3aa: CASSSEVLAGSTGELFF; CDR3nt: TGCGCCAGCAGCTCCGAAGTCCTAGCGGGAAGCACCGGGGAGCTGTTTTTT
d_gene: -; j_gene: TRBJ2-1; v_gene: TRBV20-1; abundance: -; CDR3aa: CSAAHHGGNEQFF; CDR3nt: TGCAGTGCCGCCCATCATGGGGGCAATGAGCAGTTCTTC